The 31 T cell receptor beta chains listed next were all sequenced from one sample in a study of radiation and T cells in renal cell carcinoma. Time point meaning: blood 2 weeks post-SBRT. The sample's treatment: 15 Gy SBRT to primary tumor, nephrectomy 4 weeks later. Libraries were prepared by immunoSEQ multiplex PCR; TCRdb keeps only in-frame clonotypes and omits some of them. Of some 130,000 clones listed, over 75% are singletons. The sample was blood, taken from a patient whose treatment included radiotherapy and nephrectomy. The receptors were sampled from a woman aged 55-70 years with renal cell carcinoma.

The CDR3 DNA sequence: TGTGCCAGCAGCCAGAATGACAGGGGGTTCTCCTACGAGCAGTACTTC. Translated, it gives CASSQNDRGFSYEQYF. V gene TRBV2 combines with J gene TRBJ2-7; 9 bases are shared with TRBD1. The CDR3 totals 16 residues. Germline loops: CDR1 SNHLY, CDR2 FYNNEI. V lost 6 bases to trimming and J lost 0 bases; unmatched junction nucleotides: 9.

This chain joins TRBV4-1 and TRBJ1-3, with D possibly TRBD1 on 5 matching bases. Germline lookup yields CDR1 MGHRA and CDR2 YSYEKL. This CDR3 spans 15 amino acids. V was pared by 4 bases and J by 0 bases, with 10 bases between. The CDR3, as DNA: TGCGCCAGCAGCCCGGGACCGACCTCTGGAAACACCATATATTTT. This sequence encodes CASSPGPTSGNTIYF.

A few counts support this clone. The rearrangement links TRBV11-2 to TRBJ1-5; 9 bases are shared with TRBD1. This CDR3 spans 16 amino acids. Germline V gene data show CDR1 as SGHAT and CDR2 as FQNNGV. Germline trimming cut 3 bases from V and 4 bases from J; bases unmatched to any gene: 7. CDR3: CASSLGDRASNQPQHF. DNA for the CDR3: TGTGCCAGCAGCTTGGGGGACAGGGCATCAAATCAGCCCCAGCATTTT.

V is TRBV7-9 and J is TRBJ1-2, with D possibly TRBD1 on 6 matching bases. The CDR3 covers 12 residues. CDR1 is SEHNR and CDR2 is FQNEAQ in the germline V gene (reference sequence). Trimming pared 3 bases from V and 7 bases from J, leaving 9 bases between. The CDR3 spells CASSLTGPGYTF. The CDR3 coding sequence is TGTGCCAGCAGCTTGACAGGACCTGGCTACACCTTC. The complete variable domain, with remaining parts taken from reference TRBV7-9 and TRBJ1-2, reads DTGVSQNPRHKITKRGQNVTFRCDPISEHNRLYWYRQTLGQGPEFLTYFQNEAQLEKSRLLSDRFSAERPKGSFSTLEIQRTEQGDSAMYLCASSLTGPGYTFGSGTRLTVV.

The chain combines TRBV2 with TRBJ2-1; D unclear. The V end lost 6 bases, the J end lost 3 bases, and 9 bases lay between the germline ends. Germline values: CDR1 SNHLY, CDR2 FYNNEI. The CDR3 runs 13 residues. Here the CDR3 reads CASRATVYNEQFF. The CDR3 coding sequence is TGTGCCAGCAGGGCTACGGTCTACAATGAGCAGTTCTTC.

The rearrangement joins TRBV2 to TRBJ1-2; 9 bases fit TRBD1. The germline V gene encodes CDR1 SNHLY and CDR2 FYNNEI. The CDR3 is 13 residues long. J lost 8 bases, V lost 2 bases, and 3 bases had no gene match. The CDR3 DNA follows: TGTGCCAGCAGTGAACCGGACAGGGGAGGCTACACCTTC. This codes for CASSEPDRGGYTF.

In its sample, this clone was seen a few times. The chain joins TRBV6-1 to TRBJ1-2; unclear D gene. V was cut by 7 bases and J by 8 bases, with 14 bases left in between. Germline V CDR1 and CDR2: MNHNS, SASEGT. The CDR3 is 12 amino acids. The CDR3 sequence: CASIYGHGGYTF. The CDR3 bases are TGTGCCAGCATCTACGGTCACGGGGGCTACACCTTC.

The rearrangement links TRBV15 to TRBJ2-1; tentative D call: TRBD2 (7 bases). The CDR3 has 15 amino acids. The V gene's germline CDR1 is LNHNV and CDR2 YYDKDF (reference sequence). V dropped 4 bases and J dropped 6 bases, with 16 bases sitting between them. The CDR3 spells CATSIALRGGNEQFF. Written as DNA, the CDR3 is TGTGCCACCAGCATCGCACTAAGGGGGGGCAATGAGCAGTTCTTC. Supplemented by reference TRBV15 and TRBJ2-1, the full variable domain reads DAMVIQNPRYQVTQFGKPVTLSCSQTLNHNVMYWYQQKSSQAPKLLFHYYDKDFNNEADTPDNFQSRRPNTSFCFLDIRSPGLGDTAMYLCATSIALRGGNEQFFGPGTRLTVL.

The CDR3 sequence: CASSFPRPGAYEQYF. The CDR3 DNA follows: TGTGCCAGCAGTTTTCCCCGGCCAGGGGCCTACGAGCAGTACTTC. The rearrangement joins TRBV28 to TRBJ2-7; possible D gene TRBD1, 6 bases. The CDR3 has 15 amino acids. V shed 3 bases and J shed 2 bases, with 14 bases lying between them. Germline CDR1 is MDHEN and CDR2 is SYDVKM.

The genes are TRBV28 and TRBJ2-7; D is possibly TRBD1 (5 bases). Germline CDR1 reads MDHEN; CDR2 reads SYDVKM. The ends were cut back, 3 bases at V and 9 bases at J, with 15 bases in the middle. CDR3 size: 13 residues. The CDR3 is CASSFLQDERQYF. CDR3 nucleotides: TGTGCCAGCAGTTTTTTACAGGACGAAAGGCAGTACTTC.

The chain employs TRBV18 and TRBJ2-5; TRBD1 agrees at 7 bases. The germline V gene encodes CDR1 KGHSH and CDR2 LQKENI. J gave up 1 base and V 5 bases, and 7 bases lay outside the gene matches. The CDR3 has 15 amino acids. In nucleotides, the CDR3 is TGTGCCAGCTCAAGAGACAGGGACCTCCAAGAGACCCAGTACTTC. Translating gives CASSRDRDLQETQYF.

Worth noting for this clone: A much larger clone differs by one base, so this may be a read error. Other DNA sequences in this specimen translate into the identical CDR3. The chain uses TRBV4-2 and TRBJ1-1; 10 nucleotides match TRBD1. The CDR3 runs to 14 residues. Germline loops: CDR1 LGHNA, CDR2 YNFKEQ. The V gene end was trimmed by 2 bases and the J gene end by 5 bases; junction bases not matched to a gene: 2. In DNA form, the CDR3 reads TGTGCCAGCAGCCAAAGGACAGGGGGGACTGAAGCTTTCTTT. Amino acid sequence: CASSQRTGGTEAFF.

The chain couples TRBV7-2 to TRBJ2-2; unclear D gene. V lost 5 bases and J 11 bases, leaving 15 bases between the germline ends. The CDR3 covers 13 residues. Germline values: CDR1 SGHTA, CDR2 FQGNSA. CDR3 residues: CASSPGPARELFF. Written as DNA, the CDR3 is TGTGCCAGCAGCCCTGGACCGGCCCGAGAGCTGTTTTTT.

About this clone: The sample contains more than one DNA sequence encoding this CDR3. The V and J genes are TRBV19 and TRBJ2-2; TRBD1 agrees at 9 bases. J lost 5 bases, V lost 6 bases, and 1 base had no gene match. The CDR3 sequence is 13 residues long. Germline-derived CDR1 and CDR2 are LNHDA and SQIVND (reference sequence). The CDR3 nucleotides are TGTGCCAGTAGGGGACAGGGAACCGGGGAGCTGTTTTTT. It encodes CASRGQGTGELFF.

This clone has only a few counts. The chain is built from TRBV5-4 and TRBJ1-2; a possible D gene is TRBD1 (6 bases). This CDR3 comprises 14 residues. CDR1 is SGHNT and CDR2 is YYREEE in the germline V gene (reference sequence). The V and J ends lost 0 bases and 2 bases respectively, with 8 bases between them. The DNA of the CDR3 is TGTGCCAGCAGCTTGGGGCAGGGGAACTATGGCTACACCTTC. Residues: CASSLGQGNYGYTF.

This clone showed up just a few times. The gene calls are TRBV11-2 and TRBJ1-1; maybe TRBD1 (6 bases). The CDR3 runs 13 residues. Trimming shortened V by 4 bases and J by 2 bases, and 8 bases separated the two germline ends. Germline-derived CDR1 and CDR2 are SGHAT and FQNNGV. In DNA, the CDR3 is TGTGCCAGCAGCTGGGGACAAAACACTGAAGCTTTCTTT. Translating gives CASSWGQNTEAFF.

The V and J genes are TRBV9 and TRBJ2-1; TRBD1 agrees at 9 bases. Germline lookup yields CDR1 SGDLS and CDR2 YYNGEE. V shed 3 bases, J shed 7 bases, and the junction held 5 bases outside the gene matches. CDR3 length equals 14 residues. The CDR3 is CASSAGDRANEQFF. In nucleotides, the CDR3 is TGTGCCAGCAGCGCCGGGGACAGGGCAAATGAGCAGTTCTTC.

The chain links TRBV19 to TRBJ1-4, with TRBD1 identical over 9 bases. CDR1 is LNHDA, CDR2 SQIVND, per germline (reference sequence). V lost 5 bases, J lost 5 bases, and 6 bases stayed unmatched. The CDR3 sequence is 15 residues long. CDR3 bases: TGTGCCAGTAGTGGTCGTGGGACAGGGAATGAAAAACTGTTTTTT. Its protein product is CASSGRGTGNEKLFF.

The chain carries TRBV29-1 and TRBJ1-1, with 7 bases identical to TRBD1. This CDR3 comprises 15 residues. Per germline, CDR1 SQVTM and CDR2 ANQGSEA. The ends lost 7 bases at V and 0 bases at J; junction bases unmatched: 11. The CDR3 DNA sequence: TGCAGCGCTTCGACAGGGATGGGAGTGAACACTGAAGCTTTCTTT. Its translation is CSASTGMGVNTEAFF.

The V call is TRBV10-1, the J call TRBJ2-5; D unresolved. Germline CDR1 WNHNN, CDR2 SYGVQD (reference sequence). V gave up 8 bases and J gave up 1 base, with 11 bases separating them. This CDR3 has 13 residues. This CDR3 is CASPRVLQETQYF. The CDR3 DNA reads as TGCGCCAGCCCCCGGGTCCTCCAAGAGACCCAGTACTTC.

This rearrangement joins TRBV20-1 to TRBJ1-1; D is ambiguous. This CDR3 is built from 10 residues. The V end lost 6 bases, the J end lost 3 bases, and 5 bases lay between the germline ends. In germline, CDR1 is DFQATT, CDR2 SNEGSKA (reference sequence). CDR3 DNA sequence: TGCAGTGCAGAGGACACTGAAGCTTTCTTT. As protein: CSAEDTEAFF.

The CDR3 is CAWSPEDTQYF. DNA of the CDR3: TGTGCCTGGAGTCCCGAAGATACGCAGTATTTT. The genes are TRBV30 and TRBJ2-3; unclear D gene. V was shortened by 2 bases and J by 5 bases, with 5 bases between the two germline ends. The CDR3 runs 11 residues. Germline V gene sequence: CDR1 GTSNPN, CDR2 SVGIG (reference sequence). Full variable domain (remainder filled in from reference TRBV30 and TRBJ2-3): SQTIHQWPATLVQPVGSPLSLECTVEGTSNPNLYWYRQAAGRGLQLLFYSVGIGQISSEVPQNLSASRPQDRQFILSSKKLLLSDSGFYLCAWSPEDTQYFGPGTRLTVL.

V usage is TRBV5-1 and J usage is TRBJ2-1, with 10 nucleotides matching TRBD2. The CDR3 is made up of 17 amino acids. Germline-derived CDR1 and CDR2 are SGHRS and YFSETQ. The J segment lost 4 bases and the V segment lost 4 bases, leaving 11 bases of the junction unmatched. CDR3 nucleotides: TGCGCCAGCAGCCCGGGGAGGGCTAGCGGGGGTTACAATGAGCAGTTCTTC. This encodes CASSPGRASGGYNEQFF.

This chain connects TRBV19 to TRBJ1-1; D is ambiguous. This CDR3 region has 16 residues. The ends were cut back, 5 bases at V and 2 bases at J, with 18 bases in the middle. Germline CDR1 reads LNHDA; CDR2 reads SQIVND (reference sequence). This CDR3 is CASSPTRARLNTEAFF. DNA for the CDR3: TGTGCCAGTAGTCCCACGAGGGCGCGGTTAAACACTGAAGCTTTCTTT.

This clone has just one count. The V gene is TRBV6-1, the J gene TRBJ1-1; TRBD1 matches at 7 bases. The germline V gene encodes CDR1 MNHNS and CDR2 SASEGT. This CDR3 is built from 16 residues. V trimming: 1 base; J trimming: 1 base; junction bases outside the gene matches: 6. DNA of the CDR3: TGTGCCAGCAGTGAAGGACGGCACAGGGGGAACACTGAAGCTTTCTTT. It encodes CASSEGRHRGNTEAFF.

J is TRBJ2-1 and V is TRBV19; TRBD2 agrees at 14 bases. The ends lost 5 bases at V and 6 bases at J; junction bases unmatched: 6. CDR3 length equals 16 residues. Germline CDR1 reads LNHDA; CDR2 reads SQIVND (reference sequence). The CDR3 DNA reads TGTGCCAGTAGTCCAGGTGGACTAGCGGGGGGCAATGAGCAGTTCTTC. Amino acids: CASSPGGLAGGNEQFF.

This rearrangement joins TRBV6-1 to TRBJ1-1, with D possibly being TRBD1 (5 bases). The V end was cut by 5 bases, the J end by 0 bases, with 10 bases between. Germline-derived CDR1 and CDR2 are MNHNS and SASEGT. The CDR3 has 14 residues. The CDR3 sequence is CASSWDPMNTEAFF. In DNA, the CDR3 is TGTGCCAGCAGTTGGGACCCTATGAACACTGAAGCTTTCTTT.

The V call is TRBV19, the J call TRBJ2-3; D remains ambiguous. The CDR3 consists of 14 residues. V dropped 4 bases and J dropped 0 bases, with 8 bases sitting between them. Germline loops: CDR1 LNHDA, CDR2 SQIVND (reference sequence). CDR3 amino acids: CASSSGPSTDTQYF. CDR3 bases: TGTGCCAGTAGTAGCGGACCTAGCACAGATACGCAGTATTTT.

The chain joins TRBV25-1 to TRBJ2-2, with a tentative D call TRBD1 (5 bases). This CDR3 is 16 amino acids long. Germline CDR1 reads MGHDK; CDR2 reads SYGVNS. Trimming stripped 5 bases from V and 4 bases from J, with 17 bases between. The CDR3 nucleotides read TGTGCCAGCAGTCCCTGGGGCAGCGAGTCCACCGGGGAGCTGTTTTTT. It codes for CASSPWGSESTGELFF. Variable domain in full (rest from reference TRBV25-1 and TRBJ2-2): EADIYQTPRYLVIGTGKKITLECSQTMGHDKMYWYQQDPGMELHLIHYSYGVNSTEKGDLSSESTVSRIRTEHFPLTLESARPSHTSQYLCASSPWGSESTGELFFGEGSRLTVL.

The CDR3 loop is CASSVGAGQETQYF. The CDR3 DNA follows: TGTGCCAGCAGCGTAGGGGCAGGGCAAGAGACCCAGTACTTC. V usage is TRBV9 and J usage is TRBJ2-5, with D perhaps matching TRBD1 (5 bases). CDR1 and CDR2 from the germline V gene are SGDLS and YYNGEE. Trimming took off 0 bases at V and 2 bases at J, with 8 bases between the two ends. CDR3 length: 14 residues. Variable domain in full (rest from reference TRBV9 and TRBJ2-5): DSGVTQTPKHLITATGQRVTLRCSPRSGDLSVYWYQQSLDQGLQFLIQYYNGEERAKGNILERFSAQQFPDLHSELNLSSLELGDSALYFCASSVGAGQETQYFGPGTRLLVL.

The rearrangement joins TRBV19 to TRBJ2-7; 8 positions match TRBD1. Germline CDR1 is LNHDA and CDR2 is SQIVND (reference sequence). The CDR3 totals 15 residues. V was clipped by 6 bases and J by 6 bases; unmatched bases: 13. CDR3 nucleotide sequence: TGTGCCAGTAGCTTTGCCCTAGGACAGGGTCGCGAGCAGTACTTC. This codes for CASSFALGQGREQYF. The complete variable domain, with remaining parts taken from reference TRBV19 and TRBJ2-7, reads DGGITQSPKYLFRKEGQNVTLSCEQNLNHDAMYWYRQDPGQGLRLIYYSQIVNDFQKGDIAEGYSVSREKKESFPLTVTSAQKNPTAFYLCASSFALGQGREQYFGPGTRLTVT.